The 17 T cell receptor beta chains below come from one sample, sequenced in a study of cytomegalovirus exposure and HLA in healthy donors. PCR was performed using 60 Vbeta and 13 Jbeta primers. Data came from immunoSEQ multiplex PCR; TCRdb stores just in-frame clones and leaves some out. The ten most abundant clones cover approximately 3.5% of a sample with under 130,000 clones. The sample was PBMCs. Every receptor here comes from a middle-aged man in good health and CMV-seronegative.

The rearrangement joins TRBV5-1 to TRBJ1-6; TRBD1 aligns across 10 bases. Germline lookup yields CDR1 SGHRS and CDR2 YFSETQ. The V and J ends lost 0 bases and 4 bases, in that order; junction bases with no gene match: 7. This CDR3 spans 18 amino acids. CDR3: CASSLETGGAGYNSPLHF. CDR3 coding DNA: TGCGCCAGCAGCTTGGAGACAGGGGGCGCGGGTTATAATTCACCCCTCCACTTT. The complete variable domain, with remaining parts taken from reference TRBV5-1 and TRBJ1-6, reads KAGVTQTPRYLIKTRGQQVTLSCSPISGHRSVSWYQQTPGQGLQFLFEYFSETQRNKGNFPGRFSGRQFSNSRSEMNVSTLELGDSALYLCASSLETGGAGYNSPLHFGNGTRLTVT.

The rearrangement links TRBV5-1 to TRBJ1-2; tentative D call: TRBD1 (5 bases). Germline V lookup: CDR1 SGHRS, CDR2 YFSETQ. The CDR3 consists of 15 residues. Between the trimmed V and J ends, which lost 2 bases and 5 bases, there was a span of 16 bases. The DNA of the CDR3 is TGCGCCAGCAGCTTAAGTGGGGGGTCTTCTTATGGCTACACCTTC. It specifies CASSLSGGSSYGYTF.

The gene calls are TRBV11-3 and TRBJ2-3; TRBD2 aligns across 8 bases. The ends lost 5 bases at V and 4 bases at J; junction bases unmatched: 8. CDR1 SGHNT and CDR2 YENEEA come from the germline V gene. This CDR3 comprises 15 residues. In nucleotides, the CDR3 is TGTGCCAGCAGCGTGAGCGGGAGAAGGGCAGATACGCAGTATTTT. Amino acids: CASSVSGRRADTQYF.

The chain combines TRBV28 with TRBJ2-7; TRBD1 matches at 8 bases. The CDR3 totals 15 residues. Germline V gives CDR1 MDHEN, CDR2 SYDVKM. J was trimmed by 2 bases and V by 5 bases; bases with no gene match: 8. The CDR3 DNA sequence: TGTGCCAGCAGTGGATCCCGGGACAGGCCCTACGAGCAGTACTTC. It translates to CASSGSRDRPYEQYF.

J is TRBJ2-2 and V is TRBV7-6; 7 bases fit TRBD1. Germline V lookup: CDR1 SGHVS, CDR2 FNYEAQ. The CDR3 consists of 15 residues. V lost 6 bases, J lost 6 bases, and 10 bases stayed unmatched. CDR3 amino acids: CASSSEGAVAGELFF. Written as DNA, the CDR3 is TGTGCCAGCAGTAGCGAGGGGGCCGTAGCCGGGGAGCTGTTTTTT.

The chain recombines TRBV28 with TRBJ1-1, with 8 bases lining up with TRBD1. CDR1 MDHEN and CDR2 SYDVKM come from the germline V gene. J gave up 3 bases and V 1 base, and 7 bases lay outside the gene matches. The CDR3 has 16 residues. The CDR3 region has the DNA TGTGCCAGCAGTTTATCCAGGGGGCTAGGGGACACTGAAGCTTTCTTT. Translating gives CASSLSRGLGDTEAFF.

J is TRBJ1-1 and V is TRBV6-5; D is undetermined. CDR1 MNHEY and CDR2 SVGAGI come from the germline V gene. The germline V and J ends were trimmed by 0 bases and 1 base, with 6 bases remaining between them. The CDR3 is 14 residues long. This CDR3 is CASSYSTENTEAFF. The CDR3 nucleotides are TGTGCCAGCAGTTACTCCACAGAGAACACTGAAGCTTTCTTT.

For this clone: Sequence at one end of the junction differs from germline and may be a read error. Here the CDR3 reads CAGSLGQAGEQETQYF. DNA of the CDR3: TGTGCCGGCAGCTTAGGCCAGGCGGGGGAACAAGAGACCCAGTACTTC. The chain links TRBV13 to TRBJ2-5; 7 bases map to TRBD2. The CDR3 sequence is 16 residues long. Germline CDR1 is PRHDT and CDR2 is FYEKMQ (reference sequence).

This rearrangement joins TRBV21-1 to TRBJ1-5. TRBV21-1 is recorded as a pseudogene. This CDR3 region has 15 residues. DNA of the CDR3: TGTGCCAGCAGCAACCGGTCTCGCAGCAATCAGCCCCAGCATTTT. Amino acids: CASSNRSRSNQPQHF.

V and J are TRBV11-2 and TRBJ2-7; 10 bases are shared with TRBD1. V dropped 5 bases and J dropped 5; count of bases not matched to a gene: 18. From germline, CDR1 is SGHAT and CDR2 FQNNGV. This CDR3 contains 18 residues. For the CDR3, the DNA is TGTGCCAGCAGCCTACCGGCGGGTGGGACAGGGGTACCCGACGAGCAGTACTTC. It is translated as CASSLPAGGTGVPDEQYF.

J is TRBJ2-2 and V is TRBV29-1; TRBD2 aligns across 8 bases. Trimming took 2 bases from V and 2 from J; bases not matched to a gene: 7. Germline assignment: CDR1 SQVTM and CDR2 ANQGSEA. The CDR3 is 16 amino acids. The CDR3 DNA sequence: TGCAGCGTTGAAACCGGGCTAGCGGGTAACACCGGGGAGCTGTTTTTT. Protein: CSVETGLAGNTGELFF.

V is TRBV5-1 and J is TRBJ2-3; possibly TRBD2 for D (6 bases). Germline loops: CDR1 SGHRS, CDR2 YFSETQ. V was clipped by 5 bases and J by 8 bases, with 15 bases between them. The CDR3 has 13 residues. The CDR3 spells CASSSGGKGTQYF. The CDR3 DNA is TGCGCCAGCAGTTCTGGCGGGAAGGGTACGCAGTATTTT.

The gene calls are TRBV15 and TRBJ2-2, with TRBD1 matching 7 bases. Unmatched junction bases numbered 3, after V lost 2 bases and J lost 3 bases. CDR1 and CDR2 (germline): LNHNV, YYDKDF (reference sequence). This CDR3 comprises 15 residues. For the CDR3, the DNA is TGTGCCACCAGCAGACGCACAGGGGACACCGGGGAGCTGTTTTTT. Translated: CATSRRTGDTGELFF.

The J gene is TRBJ2-1, the V gene TRBV5-4; 7 bases match TRBD2. This CDR3 is 17 amino acids long. Losses at the gene ends were 4 bases for V and 1 base for J; bases not matched to a gene: 11. Germline V gene lookup returns CDR1 SGHNT and CDR2 YYREEE (reference sequence). The CDR3 sequence is CASSPTGGSVSYNEQFF. DNA of the CDR3: TGTGCCAGCAGCCCAACGGGCGGGAGCGTATCCTACAATGAGCAGTTCTTC.

J is TRBJ1-5 and V is TRBV27; D gene ambiguous. Deletions cut 6 bases from V and 3 bases from J, with 12 bases between. The CDR3 is 14 amino acids. The germline CDR1 and CDR2 sequences are MNHEY and SMNVEV (reference sequence). The CDR3 region has the DNA TGTGCCAGCAGGGAGAGATCCCTCAATCAGCCCCAGCATTTT. This codes for CASRERSLNQPQHF.

The J gene is TRBJ1-4, the V gene TRBV5-5; no firm D call. The CDR3 is 15 residues long. Germline V gives CDR1 SGHKS, CDR2 YYEKEE (reference sequence). Trimming cost V 4 bases and J 7 bases, with 17 bases left between them. CDR3 sequence reads: CASSPGGFGSEKLFF. The DNA of the CDR3 is TGTGCCAGCAGCCCCGGAGGTTTTGGCAGTGAAAAACTGTTTTTT.

This chain uses TRBV30 with TRBJ2-5, with 8 nucleotides matching TRBD1. The germline V gene has CDR1 GTSNPN and CDR2 SVGIG (reference sequence). CDR3 length: 13 residues. With V trimmed by 5 bases and J by 7 bases, 9 bases remained unmatched. CDR3 DNA sequence: TGTGCCTGGTCCGGGACAGGTAGTACGACCCAGTACTTC. It translates to CAWSGTGSTTQYF.